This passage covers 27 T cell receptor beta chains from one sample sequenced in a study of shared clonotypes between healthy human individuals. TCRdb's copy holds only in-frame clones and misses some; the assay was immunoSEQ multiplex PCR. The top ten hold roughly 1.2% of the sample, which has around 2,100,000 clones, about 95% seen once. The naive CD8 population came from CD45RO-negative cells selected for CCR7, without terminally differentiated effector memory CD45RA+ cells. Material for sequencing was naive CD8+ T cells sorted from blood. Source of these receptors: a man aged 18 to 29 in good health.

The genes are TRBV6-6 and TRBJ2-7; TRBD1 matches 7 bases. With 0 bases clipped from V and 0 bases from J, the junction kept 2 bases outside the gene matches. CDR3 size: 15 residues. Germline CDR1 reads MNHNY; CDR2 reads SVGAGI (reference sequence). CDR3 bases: TGTGCCAGCAGTTACTCGACAGGGCCCTCCTACGAGCAGTACTTC. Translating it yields CASSYSTGPSYEQYF.

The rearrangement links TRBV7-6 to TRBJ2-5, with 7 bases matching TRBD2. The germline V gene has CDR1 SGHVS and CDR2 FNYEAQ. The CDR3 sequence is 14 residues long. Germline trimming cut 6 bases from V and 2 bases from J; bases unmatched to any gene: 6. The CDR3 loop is CASSWLAEQETQYF. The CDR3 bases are TGTGCCAGCAGTTGGCTAGCGGAACAAGAGACCCAGTACTTC. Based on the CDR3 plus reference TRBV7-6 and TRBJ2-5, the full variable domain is GAGVSQSPRYKVTKRGQDVALRCDPISGHVSLYWYRQALGQGPEFLTYFNYEAQQDKSGLPNDRFSAERPEGSISTLTIQRTEQRDSAMYRCASSWLAEQETQYFGPGTRLLVL.

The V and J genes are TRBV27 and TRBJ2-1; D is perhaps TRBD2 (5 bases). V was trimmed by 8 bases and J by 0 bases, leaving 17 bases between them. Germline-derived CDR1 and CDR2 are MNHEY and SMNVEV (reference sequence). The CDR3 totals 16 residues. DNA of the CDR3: TGTGCCAGCCGATTCTATGGCCGGGGCTCCTACAATGAGCAGTTCTTC. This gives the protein CASRFYGRGSYNEQFF.

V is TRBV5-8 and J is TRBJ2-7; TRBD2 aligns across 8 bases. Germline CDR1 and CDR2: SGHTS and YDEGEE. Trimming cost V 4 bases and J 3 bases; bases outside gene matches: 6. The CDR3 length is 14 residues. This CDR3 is CASSRAGEGYEQYF. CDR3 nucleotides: TGTGCCAGCAGCCGAGCGGGGGAGGGCTACGAGCAGTACTTC.

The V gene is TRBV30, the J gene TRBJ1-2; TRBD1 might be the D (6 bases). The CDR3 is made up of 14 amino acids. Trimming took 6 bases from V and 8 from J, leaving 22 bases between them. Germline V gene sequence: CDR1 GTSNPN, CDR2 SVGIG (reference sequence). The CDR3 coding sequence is TGTGCCTGCCCCTGGAAGGGTCAGGGGAAAGGCTACACCTTC. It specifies CACPWKGQGKGYTF.

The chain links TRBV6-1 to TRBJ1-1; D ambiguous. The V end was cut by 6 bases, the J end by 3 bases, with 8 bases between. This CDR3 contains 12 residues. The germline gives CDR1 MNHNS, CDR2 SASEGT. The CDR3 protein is CASSKLDTEAFF. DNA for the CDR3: TGTGCCAGCAGCAAACTGGACACTGAAGCTTTCTTT.

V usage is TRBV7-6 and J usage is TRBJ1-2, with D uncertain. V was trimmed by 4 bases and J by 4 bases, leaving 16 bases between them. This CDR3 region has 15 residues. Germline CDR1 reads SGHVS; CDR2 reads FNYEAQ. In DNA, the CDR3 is TGTGCCAGCAGCTCCTCGCCCTCAAACTCCTATGGCTACACCTTC. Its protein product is CASSSSPSNSYGYTF.

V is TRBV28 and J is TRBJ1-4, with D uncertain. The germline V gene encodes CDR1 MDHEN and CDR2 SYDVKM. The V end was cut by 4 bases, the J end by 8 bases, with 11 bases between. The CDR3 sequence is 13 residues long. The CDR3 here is CASSSFPGEKLFF. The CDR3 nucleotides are TGTGCCAGCAGTTCCTTCCCGGGGGAAAAACTGTTTTTT.

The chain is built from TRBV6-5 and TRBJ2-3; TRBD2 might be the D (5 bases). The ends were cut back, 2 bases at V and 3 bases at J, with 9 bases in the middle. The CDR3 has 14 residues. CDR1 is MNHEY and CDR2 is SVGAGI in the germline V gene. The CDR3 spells CASSYGVATDTQYF. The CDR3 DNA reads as TGTGCCAGCAGTTACGGAGTAGCGACAGATACGCAGTATTTT.

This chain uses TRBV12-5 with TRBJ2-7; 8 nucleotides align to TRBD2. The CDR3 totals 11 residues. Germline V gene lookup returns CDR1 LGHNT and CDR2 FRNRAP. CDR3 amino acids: CVLSGSYEQYF. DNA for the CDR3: TGTGTGTTGAGCGGGAGCTACGAGCAGTACTTC.

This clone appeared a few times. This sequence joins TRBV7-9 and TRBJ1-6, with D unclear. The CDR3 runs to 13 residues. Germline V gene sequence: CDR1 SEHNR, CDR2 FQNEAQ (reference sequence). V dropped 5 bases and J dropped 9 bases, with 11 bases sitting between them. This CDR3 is CASSVEGGSPLHF. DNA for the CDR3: TGTGCCAGCAGCGTCGAGGGTGGTTCACCCCTCCACTTT.

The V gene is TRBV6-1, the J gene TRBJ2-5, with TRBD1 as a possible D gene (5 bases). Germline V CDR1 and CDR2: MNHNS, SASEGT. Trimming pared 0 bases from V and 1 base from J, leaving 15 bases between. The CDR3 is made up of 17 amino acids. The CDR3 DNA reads TGTGCCAGCAGTGAAGCGCCCACAGGAGCCCTCCAAGAGACCCAGTACTTC. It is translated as CASSEAPTGALQETQYF.

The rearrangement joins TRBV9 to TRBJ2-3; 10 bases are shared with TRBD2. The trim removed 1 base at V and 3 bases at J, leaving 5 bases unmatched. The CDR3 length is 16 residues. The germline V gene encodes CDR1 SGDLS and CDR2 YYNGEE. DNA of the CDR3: TGTGCCAGCAGCGTACCGCTAGCGGGAGAGACAGATACGCAGTATTTT. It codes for CASSVPLAGETDTQYF.

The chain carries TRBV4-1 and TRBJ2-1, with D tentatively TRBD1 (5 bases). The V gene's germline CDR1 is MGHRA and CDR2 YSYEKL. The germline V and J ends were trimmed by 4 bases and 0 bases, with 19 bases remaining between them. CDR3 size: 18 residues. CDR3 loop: CASSPSPTVGFSYNEQFF. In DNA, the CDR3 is TGCGCCAGCAGCCCAAGCCCGACAGTCGGTTTCTCCTACAATGAGCAGTTCTTC.

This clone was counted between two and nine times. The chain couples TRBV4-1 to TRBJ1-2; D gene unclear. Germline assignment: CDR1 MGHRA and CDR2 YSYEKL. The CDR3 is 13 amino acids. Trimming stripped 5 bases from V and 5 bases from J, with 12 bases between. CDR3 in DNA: TGCGCCAGCAGCGTCGAACAGCTTTATGGCTACACCTTC. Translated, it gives CASSVEQLYGYTF.

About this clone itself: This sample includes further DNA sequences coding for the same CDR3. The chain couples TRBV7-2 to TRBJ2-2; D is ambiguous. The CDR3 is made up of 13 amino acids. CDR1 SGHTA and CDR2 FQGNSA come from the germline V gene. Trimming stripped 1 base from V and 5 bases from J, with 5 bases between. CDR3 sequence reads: CASSLDITGELFF. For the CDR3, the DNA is TGTGCCAGCAGCTTAGACATAACCGGGGAGCTGTTTTTT.

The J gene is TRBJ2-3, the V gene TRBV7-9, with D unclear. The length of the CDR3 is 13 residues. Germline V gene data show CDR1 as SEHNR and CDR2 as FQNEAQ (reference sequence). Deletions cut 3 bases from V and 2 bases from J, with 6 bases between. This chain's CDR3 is CASSLSLTDTQYF. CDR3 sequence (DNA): TGTGCCAGCAGCTTGTCCCTCACAGATACGCAGTATTTT.

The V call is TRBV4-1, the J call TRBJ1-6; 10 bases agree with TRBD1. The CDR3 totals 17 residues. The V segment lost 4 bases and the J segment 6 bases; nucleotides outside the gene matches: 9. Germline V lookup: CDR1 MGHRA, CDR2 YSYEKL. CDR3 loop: CASSPRDRGFSNSPLHF. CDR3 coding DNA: TGCGCCAGCAGCCCCCGGGACAGGGGATTTTCTAATTCACCCCTCCACTTT.

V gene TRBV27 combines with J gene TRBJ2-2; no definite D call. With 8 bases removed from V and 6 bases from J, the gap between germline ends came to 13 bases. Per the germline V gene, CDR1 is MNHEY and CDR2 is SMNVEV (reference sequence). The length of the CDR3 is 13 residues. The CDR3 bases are TGTGCCAGCGGAGTAGGGTTGGCCGGGGAGCTGTTTTTT. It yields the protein CASGVGLAGELFF.

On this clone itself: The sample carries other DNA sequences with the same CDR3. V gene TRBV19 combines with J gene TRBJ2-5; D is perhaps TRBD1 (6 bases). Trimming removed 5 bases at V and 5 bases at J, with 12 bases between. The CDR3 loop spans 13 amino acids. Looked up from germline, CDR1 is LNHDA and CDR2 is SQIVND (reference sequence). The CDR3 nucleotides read TGTGCCAGTAGTTTCAGGGGTGGGGAGACCCAGTACTTC. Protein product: CASSFRGGETQYF.

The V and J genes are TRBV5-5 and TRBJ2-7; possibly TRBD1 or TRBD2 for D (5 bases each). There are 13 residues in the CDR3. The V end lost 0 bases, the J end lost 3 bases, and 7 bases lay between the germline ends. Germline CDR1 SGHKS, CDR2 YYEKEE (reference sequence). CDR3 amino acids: CASSLDGGYEQYF. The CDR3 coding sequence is TGTGCCAGCAGCTTGGATGGGGGCTACGAGCAGTACTTC.

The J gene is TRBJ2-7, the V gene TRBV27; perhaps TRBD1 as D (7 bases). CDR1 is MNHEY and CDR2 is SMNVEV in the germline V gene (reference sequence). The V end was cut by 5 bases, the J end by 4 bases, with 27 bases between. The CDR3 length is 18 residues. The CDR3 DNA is TGTGCCAGCAGTGATTCTTCCAGGGGGAGGCAGGGCTGGTACGAGCAGTACTTC. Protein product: CASSDSSRGRQGWYEQYF.

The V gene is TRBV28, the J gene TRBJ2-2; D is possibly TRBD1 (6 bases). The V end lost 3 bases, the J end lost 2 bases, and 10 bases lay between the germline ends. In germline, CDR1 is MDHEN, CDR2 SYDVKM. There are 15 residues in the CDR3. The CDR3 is CASSFRGHNTGELFF. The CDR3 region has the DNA TGTGCCAGCAGTTTCAGGGGACACAACACCGGGGAGCTGTTTTTT.

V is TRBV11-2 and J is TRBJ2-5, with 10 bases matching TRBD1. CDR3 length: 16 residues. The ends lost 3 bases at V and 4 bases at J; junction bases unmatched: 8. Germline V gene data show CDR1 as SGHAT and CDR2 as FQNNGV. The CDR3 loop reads CASSFLGTGETETQYF. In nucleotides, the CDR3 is TGTGCCAGCAGCTTTCTCGGGACAGGGGAAACAGAGACCCAGTACTTC.

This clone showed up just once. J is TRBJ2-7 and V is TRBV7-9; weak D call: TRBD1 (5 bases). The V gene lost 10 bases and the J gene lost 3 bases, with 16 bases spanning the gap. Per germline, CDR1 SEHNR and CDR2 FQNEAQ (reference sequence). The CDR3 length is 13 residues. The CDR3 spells CATHKPRDYEQYF. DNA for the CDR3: TGTGCCACCCACAAACCCAGGGACTACGAGCAGTACTTC.

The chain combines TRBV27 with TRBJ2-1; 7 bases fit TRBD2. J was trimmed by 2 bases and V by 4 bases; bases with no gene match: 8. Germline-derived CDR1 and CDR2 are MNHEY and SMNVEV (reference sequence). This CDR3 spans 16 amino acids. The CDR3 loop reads CASSSQETSTYNEQFF. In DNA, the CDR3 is TGTGCCAGCAGTTCCCAAGAGACTAGCACCTACAATGAGCAGTTCTTC.

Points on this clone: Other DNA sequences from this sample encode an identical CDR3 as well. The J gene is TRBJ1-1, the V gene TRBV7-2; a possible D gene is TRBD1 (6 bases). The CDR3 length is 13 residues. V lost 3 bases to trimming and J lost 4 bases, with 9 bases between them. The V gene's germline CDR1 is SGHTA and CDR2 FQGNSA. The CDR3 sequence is CASSLIQGTEAFF. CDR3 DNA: TGTGCCAGCAGCTTGATACAGGGCACTGAAGCTTTCTTT.